A single sample gave rise to the 12 T cell receptor beta chains below, sequenced in a study of Ad26.COV2.S vaccination and SARS-CoV-2 variants. Treatment specified: approximately 18 received Ad26.COV2.S at low or high dose, single or two shots; several received placebo; per-sample allocation not given. All samples were drawn on day 63, counting from the first vaccine or placebo injection. The method was immunoSEQ multiplex PCR; TCRdb's version includes in-frame clones alone and lacks a portion of them. Here the sample spans around 340,000 clones, around 88% being singletons. Specimen: peripheral blood, collected in a trial of Ad26.COV2.S vaccine versus placebo. The receptors originated from a person aged 18-65 years who received the Ad26.COV2.S COVID-19 vaccine or a placebo.

The V gene is TRBV7-3, the J gene TRBJ2-7; a possible D gene is TRBD2 (7 bases). Germline V lookup: CDR1 SGHTA, CDR2 FQGTGA. The CDR3 extends over 14 amino acids. Trimming took off 5 bases at V and 5 bases at J, with 16 bases between the two ends. In DNA form, the CDR3 reads TGTGCCAGCAGCCCGGGGGGCAAAACTGACGAGCAGTACTTC. It specifies CASSPGGKTDEQYF.

DNA of the CDR3: TGTGCCAGTAGTATATGGAGGACCTCTGGAAACACCATATATTTT. Translating it yields CASSIWRTSGNTIYF. This sequence joins TRBV19 and TRBJ1-3; unclear D gene. CDR1 LNHDA and CDR2 SQIVND come from the germline V gene (reference sequence). The CDR3 has 15 residues. The V end lost 2 bases, the J end lost 0 bases, and 8 bases lay between the germline ends. The variable domain in full, completed from reference TRBV19 and TRBJ1-3, reads DGGITQSPKYLFRKEGQNVTLSCEQNLNHDAMYWYRQDPGQGLRLIYYSQIVNDFQKGDIAEGYSVSREKKESFPLTVTSAQKNPTAFYLCASSIWRTSGNTIYFGEGSWLTVV.

This rearrangement joins TRBV6-2 or TRBV6-3 to TRBJ2-7; D might be TRBD1 (6 bases). The CDR3 has 14 amino acids. Trimming removed 5 bases from V and 0 bases from J, with 11 bases in between. The germline CDR1 and CDR2 sequences are MNHEY and SVGEGT. The CDR3, as DNA: TGTGCCAGCAGTAACCACAGGGACTCCTACGAGCAGTACTTC. This sequence encodes CASSNHRDSYEQYF.

The gene calls are TRBV28 and TRBJ2-7; 8 nucleotides line up with TRBD1. The CDR3 has 14 amino acids. The trim removed 1 base at V and 7 bases at J, leaving 6 bases unmatched. CDR1 is MDHEN and CDR2 is SYDVKM in the germline V gene. As DNA, the CDR3 is TGTGCCAGCAGTTTATTGACAGGGGTCCGTGAGCAGTACTTC. This codes for CASSLLTGVREQYF.

V is TRBV5-1 and J is TRBJ1-2; 8 nucleotides agree with TRBD1. The CDR3 runs 15 residues. Germline V gives CDR1 SGHRS, CDR2 YFSETQ. V dropped 4 bases and J dropped 7; count of bases not matched to a gene: 12. The CDR3 nucleotides read TGCGCCAGCAGCCCTGGACAGGGTACATTGTTTGGCTACACCTTC. Translation gives CASSPGQGTLFGYTF.

The rearrangement uses TRBV5-5 and TRBJ1-5; 7 bases are shared with TRBD1. The CDR3 has 15 amino acids. Germline V lookup: CDR1 SGHKS, CDR2 YYEKEE (reference sequence). With 4 bases clipped from V and 2 bases from J, the junction kept 6 bases outside the gene matches. Here the CDR3 reads CASSPTGERNQPQHF. Here the CDR3 DNA reads TGTGCCAGCAGCCCCACAGGGGAGCGCAATCAGCCCCAGCATTTT.

The chain's CDR3 is CASSLEPGPYGYTF. DNA of the CDR3: TGTGCCAGCAGCTTAGAACCCGGGCCCTATGGCTACACCTTC. The chain carries TRBV11-2 and TRBJ1-2; no definite D call. CDR3 length: 14 residues. V shed 0 bases and J shed 4 bases, with 9 bases lying between them. From germline, CDR1 is SGHAT and CDR2 FQNNGV.

This chain uses TRBV28 with TRBJ2-7; D not certain. Germline lookup yields CDR1 MDHEN and CDR2 SYDVKM. This CDR3 has 12 amino acids. Deletions cut 2 bases from V and 4 bases from J, with 6 bases between. CDR3 DNA sequence: TGTGCCAGCAGTTTACCTAATTACGAGCAGTACTTC. This codes for CASSLPNYEQYF.

The chain uses TRBV6-5 and TRBJ1-2; D is unresolved. The CDR3 loop spans 11 amino acids. V was trimmed by 11 bases and J by 3 bases, leaving 10 bases between them. Germline-derived CDR1 and CDR2 are MNHEY and SVGAGI. The DNA for the CDR3 is TGTGCCGTCGAGGGCTACTATGGCTACACCTTC. Translated, it gives CAVEGYYGYTF.

The chain has TRBV6-2 or TRBV6-3 and TRBJ2-5; D not certain. The CDR3 sequence is 11 residues long. Germline V gives CDR1 MNHEY, CDR2 SVGEGT. Between the trimmed V and J ends, which lost 6 bases and 6 bases, there was a span of 8 bases. The CDR3 sequence is CASSSKQTQYF. The CDR3 DNA reads TGTGCCAGCAGCTCAAAGCAGACCCAGTACTTC.

V usage is TRBV9 and J usage is TRBJ1-1; perhaps TRBD1 as D (6 bases). The germline V and J ends were trimmed by 3 bases and 7 bases, with 13 bases remaining between them. This CDR3 has 13 amino acids. In germline, CDR1 is SGDLS, CDR2 YYNGEE. The CDR3 nucleotides are TGTGCCAGCAGCGGCTATCAGGGACATGAAGCTTTCTTT. This gives the protein CASSGYQGHEAFF.

V usage is TRBV5-4 and J usage is TRBJ1-6; D unresolved. This CDR3 contains 16 residues. V lost 0 bases and J 6 bases, leaving 13 bases between the germline ends. Germline assignment: CDR1 SGHNT and CDR2 YYREEE (reference sequence). DNA for the CDR3: TGTGCCAGCAGCTTGGGCGGAGGTGGAATTAATTCACCCCTCCACTTT. Encoded protein: CASSLGGGGINSPLHF.